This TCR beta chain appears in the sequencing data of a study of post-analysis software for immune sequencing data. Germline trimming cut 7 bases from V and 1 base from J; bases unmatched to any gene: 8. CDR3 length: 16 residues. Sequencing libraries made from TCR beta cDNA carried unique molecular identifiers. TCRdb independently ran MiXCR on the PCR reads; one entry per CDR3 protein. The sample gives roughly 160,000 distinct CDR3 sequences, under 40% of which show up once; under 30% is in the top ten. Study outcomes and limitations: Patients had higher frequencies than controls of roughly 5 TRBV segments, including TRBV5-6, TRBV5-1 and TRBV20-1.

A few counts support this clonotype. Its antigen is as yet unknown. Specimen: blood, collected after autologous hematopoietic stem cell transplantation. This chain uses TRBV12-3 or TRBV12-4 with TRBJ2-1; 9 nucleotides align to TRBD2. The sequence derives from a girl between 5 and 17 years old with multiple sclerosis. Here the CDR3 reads CASTPSTSGSYNEQFF. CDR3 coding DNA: TGTGCCAGCACCCCTAGCACTAGCGGGTCCTACAATGAGCAGTTCTTC.